These 5 T cell receptor beta chains were sequenced from one sample in a study of CD8 T cells in ankylosing spondylitis. One entry per CDR3 protein results from TCRdb running MiXCR on the 5' RACE reads. The sample lists roughly 97,000 distinct CDR3 sequences; about 8.6% were seen once. What was sequenced was blood, either unsorted or a sorted T cell fraction (not recorded which). Receptors were obtained from a male donor with ankylosing spondylitis or in good health (not recorded which).

At least ten counts were recorded for this clonotype. The rearrangement uses TRBV12-3 or TRBV12-4 and TRBJ1-3; 9 nucleotides agree with TRBD1. V lost 6 bases, J lost 0 bases, and 6 bases stayed unmatched. CDR3 size: 16 residues. CDR3 sequence reads: CASSGTGQSSGNTIYF. The CDR3 nucleotides read TGTGCCAGCAGCGGGACAGGGCAGAGCTCTGGAAACACCATATATTTT.

This clonotype was observed a handful of times. The V call is TRBV5-1, the J call TRBJ2-2; 8 positions agree with TRBD1. The CDR3 extends over 14 amino acids. After removal of 3 bases from V and 6 bases from J, the junction contained 4 bases not matched to a gene. CDR1 and CDR2 from the germline V gene are SGHRS and YFSETQ. In nucleotides, the CDR3 is TGCGCCAGCAGCTCGGACAGGGCGGCCGGGGAGCTGTTTTTT. Its translation: CASSSDRAAGELFF. The full variable domain, with the rest looked up from reference TRBV5-1 and TRBJ2-2, is KAGVTQTPRYLIKTRGQQVTLSCSPISGHRSVSWYQQTPGQGLQFLFEYFSETQRNKGNFPGRFSGRQFSNSRSEMNVSTLELGDSALYLCASSSDRAAGELFFGEGSRLTVL.

Many counts were recorded for this clonotype. This sequence joins TRBV7-2 and TRBJ2-7, with 7 bases aligning to TRBD1. V dropped 5 bases and J dropped 4; count of bases not matched to a gene: 17. This CDR3 has 17 amino acids. Germline values: CDR1 SGHTA, CDR2 FQGNSA. The CDR3 nucleotides read TGTGCCAGCAGCCTCCGGACAGGTGAAGTGTTAGGGTACGAGCAGTACTTC. Protein sequence: CASSLRTGEVLGYEQYF. Filled out from reference TRBV7-2 and TRBJ2-7, the complete variable domain reads GAGVSQSPSNKVTEKGKDVELRCDPISGHTALYWYRQSLGQGLEFLIYFQGNSAPDKSGLPSDRFSAERTGGSVSTLTIQRTQQEDSAVYLCASSLRTGEVLGYEQYFGPGTRLTVT.

In this sample, this clonotype turned up many times. The chain has TRBV12-3 or TRBV12-4 and TRBJ2-7, with D maybe TRBD1 (5 bases). Trimming took off 0 bases at V and 6 bases at J, with 6 bases between the two ends. The CDR3 has 12 residues. CDR3: CASSLAGVEQYF. The CDR3 coding sequence is TGTGCCAGCAGTTTAGCAGGGGTCGAGCAGTACTTC.

This clonotype was recorded many times. This chain joins TRBV18 and TRBJ2-1, with TRBD2 identical over 10 bases. The CDR3 loop spans 16 amino acids. Germline trimming cut 6 bases from V and 4 bases from J; bases unmatched to any gene: 9. Germline lookup yields CDR1 KGHSH and CDR2 LQKENI. The CDR3 DNA reads as TGTGCCAGCTCTCCCTACAGTAGCGGGAGGTACAATGAGCAGTTCTTC. It codes for CASSPYSSGRYNEQFF. The complete variable domain, with remaining parts taken from reference TRBV18 and TRBJ2-1, reads NAGVMQNPRHLVRRRGQEARLRCSPMKGHSHVYWYRQLPEEGLKFMVYLQKENIIDESGMPKERFSAEFPKEGPSILRIQQVVRGDSAAYFCASSPYSSGRYNEQFFGPGTRLTVL.